These 14 T cell receptor beta chains originate from one sample sequenced in a study. Treg sorting used a CD4+CD25+CD127-/low gate. TCRdb passed the 5' RACE reads through MiXCR, listing each CDR3 protein once. The sample has about 12,000 distinct CDR3 sequences, roughly 51% seen once. Material: tumor-infiltrating Tregs sorted from the breast tumor. Receptors were obtained from a female donor with breast cancer.

The rearrangement uses TRBV7-2 and TRBJ2-4, with D possibly being TRBD2 (6 bases). The ends were cut back, 5 bases at V and 7 bases at J, with 15 bases in the middle. CDR1 and CDR2 from the germline V gene are SGHTA and FQGNSA. There are 14 residues in the CDR3. The CDR3 nucleotides are TGTGCCAGCAGCCAGGAGCGGGTAGGGAACATTCAGTACTTC. Its protein is CASSQERVGNIQYF.

This rearrangement joins TRBV10-3 to TRBJ2-5, with D possibly TRBD2 on 5 matching bases. There are 14 residues in the CDR3. Trimming pared 3 bases from V and 3 bases from J, leaving 11 bases between. CDR1 is ENHRY, CDR2 SYGVKD, per germline. The CDR3 sequence: CAISEGGGKETQYF. DNA for the CDR3: TGTGCCATCAGTGAAGGCGGAGGAAAAGAGACCCAGTACTTC.

This rearrangement joins TRBV12-3 or TRBV12-4 to TRBJ2-7; D tentatively reads TRBD1 or TRBD2 (5 bases each). Trimming cost V 6 bases and J 5 bases, with 17 bases left between them. The CDR3 runs to 14 residues. The CDR3 loop reads CASRSGSSGNEQYF. CDR3 sequence (DNA): TGTGCCAGCAGATCAGGGAGTTCGGGGAACGAGCAGTACTTC.

This chain links TRBV19 with TRBJ2-7, with a weak D call TRBD1 (5 bases). V lost 1 base and J lost 4, with 8 bases in between. The CDR3 has 13 residues. Germline assignment: CDR1 LNHDA and CDR2 SQIVND (reference sequence). The CDR3 DNA reads as TGTGCCAGTAGTATAGGACAGAATTACGAGCAGTACTTC. Protein product: CASSIGQNYEQYF.

Concerning this clonotype itself: A much larger clone is a single base away; this may be a read error. CDR3: CASSFSGGSRNIQNF. The CDR3 DNA is TGTGCCAGCAGCTTTTCCGGCGGGAGTAGGAACATTCAGAACTTC. The rearrangement joins TRBV7-2 to TRBJ2-4, with 7 bases that match TRBD2. The CDR3 spans 15 residues. Germline V CDR1 and CDR2: SGHTA, FQGNSA.

This rearrangement joins TRBV5-5 to TRBJ2-1; TRBD2 matches 7 bases. Germline trimming cut 2 bases from V and 1 base from J; bases unmatched to any gene: 6. Germline values: CDR1 SGHKS, CDR2 YYEKEE (reference sequence). The CDR3 sequence is 16 residues long. This CDR3 reads CASSFRGSRSYNEQFF. The CDR3 DNA is TGTGCCAGCAGCTTTCGCGGGAGCCGTTCCTACAATGAGCAGTTCTTC.

The CDR3 reads CASSHGGGYEQYF. Here the CDR3 DNA reads TGCGCCAGCAGCCACGGCGGGGGGTACGAGCAGTACTTC. The rearrangement links TRBV4-1 to TRBJ2-7, with 8 bases fitting TRBD2. The CDR3 is 13 amino acids. Germline CDR1 MGHRA, CDR2 YSYEKL. The junction had 2 bases not matched to a gene; V was cut back by 3 bases and J by 4 bases.

This clonotype came up once. The CDR3: CASSGSTDTQYF. The CDR3, as DNA: TGTGCCAGCAGCGGCAGCACAGATACGCAGTATTTT. The chain recombines TRBV7-3 with TRBJ2-3; D remains ambiguous. The CDR3 loop spans 12 amino acids. Germline loops: CDR1 SGHTA, CDR2 FQGTGA. Trimming removed 5 bases from V and 0 bases from J, with 3 bases in between.

The chain combines TRBV11-2 with TRBJ2-1; 8 bases fit TRBD1. With V trimmed by 7 bases and J by 5 bases, 10 bases remained unmatched. There are 15 residues in the CDR3. From germline, CDR1 is SGHAT and CDR2 FQNNGV. The CDR3 sequence is CASNNRDRQNNEQFF. The CDR3 coding sequence is TGTGCCAGCAACAACCGGGACAGGCAAAACAATGAGCAGTTCTTC.

Points on this clonotype: The junction departs from the called germline gene at one end, perhaps through a read error. This chain uses TRBV7-3 with TRBJ2-3, with D maybe TRBD2 (6 bases). Germline CDR1 is SGHTA and CDR2 is FQGTGA. This CDR3 is built from 16 residues. CDR3 sequence reads: CTSRTGVGGSTDTQYF. The CDR3 bases are TGTACCAGCAGGACGGGAGTCGGGGGAAGCACAGATACGCAGTATTTT.

The genes are TRBV20-1 and TRBJ2-7, with 10 positions matching TRBD2. V shed 5 bases and J 4 bases; nucleotides not matched to a gene: 8. The germline CDR1 and CDR2 sequences are DFQATT and SNEGSKA (reference sequence). CDR3 length: 14 residues. The CDR3 nucleotides read TGCAGTGCTCAAAGCGGGAGGGGGATTTACGAGCAGTACGTC. The encoded protein is CSAQSGRGIYEQYV.

The chain carries TRBV12-3 or TRBV12-4 and TRBJ2-1; the match to TRBD2 covers 14 bases. J gave up 9 bases and V 5 bases, and 15 bases lay outside the gene matches. This CDR3 is 18 amino acids long. CDR3 sequence (DNA): TGTGCCAGCAGTGTGACCAAAGGGACTAGCGGGAGTTGGTCTGAGCAGTTCTTC. It yields the protein CASSVTKGTSGSWSEQFF.

The rearrangement uses TRBV6-2 or TRBV6-3 and TRBJ2-3, with TRBD2 matching 7 bases. CDR1 is MNHEY and CDR2 is SVGEGT in the germline V gene. V dropped 6 bases and J dropped 2; count of bases not matched to a gene: 2. This CDR3 is built from 13 residues. The CDR3 region is CASRRLATDTQYF. The CDR3 nucleotides read TGTGCCAGCAGACGACTAGCCACAGATACGCAGTATTTT.

This chain uses TRBV7-3 with TRBJ1-6; 9 nucleotides align to TRBD1. The CDR3 extends over 15 amino acids. CDR1 SGHTA and CDR2 FQGTGA come from the germline V gene. V shed 5 bases, J shed 7 bases, and the junction held 6 bases outside the gene matches. This chain's CDR3 is CASSPPDRGNSPLHF. In DNA form, the CDR3 reads TGTGCCAGCAGCCCCCCCGACAGGGGGAATTCACCCCTCCACTTT.